The clone carrying this T cell receptor beta chain was observed once. These data belong to a study of control samples from healthy donors and cancer patients. V lost 4 bases to trimming and J lost 0 bases, with 16 bases between them. The CDR3 has 17 residues. Germline V CDR1 and CDR2: SGHTA, FQGNSA. Clones were read by immunoSEQ multiplex PCR, and TCRdb kept only the in-frame ones, dropping some. Here the sample spans about 130,000 clones, around 90% being singletons. Material for sequencing was blood. This sequence originates from a man aged 18 to 35 in good health. This chain links TRBV7-2 with TRBJ2-1; D could derive from TRBD1 or TRBD2 (7 bases each). CDR3 protein: CASSWGGGGYSYNEQFF. CDR3 bases: TGTGCCAGCAGCTGGGGGGGAGGGGGCTACTCCTACAATGAGCAGTTCTTC.